These T cell receptor beta chains were read from a single sample in a study of T-cell reconstitution after alpha-beta-depleted transplantation in children. TCRdb ran MiXCR on the PCR reads and lists one entry per CDR3 protein. The repertoire holds roughly 610,000 distinct CDR3 sequences, with about 10% as singletons. Sequenced material: PBMCs from the stem cell graft donor, taken from the stem cell graft. The receptors originated from a human donor who donated a stem cell graft to a child with acute myeloid leukemia. CDR3s include the opening cysteine and the closing phenylalanine or tryptophan. D genes are given only for firm matches. Size is omitted from some rows. Given values are once, few, many or a class for expanded clones.

D | J | V | size | CDR3 | DNA
TRBD2 | TRBJ2-7 | TRBV4-2 | few | CASSQQLAGGVYEQYF | TGTGCCAGCAGCCAACAACTAGCGGGAGGGGTTTACGAGCAGTACTTC
. | TRBJ1-5 | TRBV20-1 | . | CSARPGEAQPQHF | TGCAGTGCTCGCCCAGGGGAGGCTCAGCCCCAGCATTTT
. | TRBJ1-5 | TRBV15 | . | CATSRPESHGWAQHF | TGTGCCACCAGCAGACCCGAGTCACATGGTTGGGCCCAGCATTTT
TRBD1 | TRBJ1-1 | TRBV2 | few | CASRIGQGGTEAFF | TGTGCCAGTCGGATTGGGCAGGGGGGCACTGAAGCTTTCTTT
TRBD2 | TRBJ2-1 | TRBV7-9 | . | CASRPGGYNEQFF | TGTGCCAGCAGGCCGGGAGGGTACAATGAGCAGTTCTTC
. | TRBJ2-3 | TRBV20-1 | . | CFRVGASGTDTQYF | TGCTTCCGGGTGGGGGCTAGCGGCACAGATACGCAGTATTTT
TRBD1 | TRBJ2-7 | TRBV4-3 | few | CASSQDTAFRGQGSSEQYF | TGCGCCAGCAGCCAAGATACAGCATTTAGAGGACAGGGCTCATCCGAGCAGTACTTC
. | TRBJ2-1 | TRBV20-1 | many | CSAGDFSYNEQFF | TGCAGTGCAGGCGACTTCTCCTACAATGAGCAGTTCTTC
. | TRBJ2-7 | TRBV12-3/TRBV12-4 | few | CASSHKTTDRTKYF | TGTGCCAGCAGTCACAAAACCACCGACAGGACTAAGTACTTC
TRBD1 | TRBJ2-3 | TRBV12-3/TRBV12-4 | . | CATAQGAGTDTQYF | TGTGCCACGGCACAGGGGGCAGGTACAGATACGCAGTATTTT
. | TRBJ2-7 | TRBV28 | . | CASSFGEVLSYEQYF | TGTGCCAGCAGTTTCGGGGAAGTCCTCTCCTACGAGCAGTACTTC
. | TRBJ2-3 | TRBV29-1 | few | CSVEGLAADTQYF | TGCAGCGTTGAGGGGCTAGCAGCAGATACGCAGTATTTT
TRBD2 | TRBJ2-1 | TRBV6-1 | many | CASSSTSGRLNEQFF | TGTGCCAGCAGCTCGACTAGCGGGAGACTTAATGAGCAGTTCTTC
TRBD2 | TRBJ2-5 | TRBV4-1 | . | CASSQDPASGIQETQYF | TGCGCCAGCAGCCAAGATCCGGCTAGCGGCATCCAAGAGACCCAGTACTTC
. | TRBJ2-1 | TRBV29-1 | many | CSVDDSYNEQFF | TGCAGCGTTGACGACTCCTACAATGAGCAGTTCTTC
. | TRBJ2-1 | TRBV11-1 | . | CASSFPPGYRNEQFF | TGTGCCAGCAGCTTCCCCCCAGGCTACCGGAATGAGCAGTTCTTC
TRBD2 | TRBJ2-1 | TRBV9 | . | CASSVDVAGGYNEQFF | TGTGCCAGCAGCGTAGATGTAGCGGGGGGCTACAATGAGCAGTTCTTC
. | TRBJ1-4 | TRBV4-3 | . | CASSQVSGGAGEKLFF | TGCGCCAGCAGCCAAGTCAGCGGGGGCGCCGGGGAAAAACTGTTTTTT
TRBD1 | TRBJ2-7 | TRBV28 | many | CASESTGIREQYF | TGTGCCAGCGAATCGACAGGGATTCGAGAGCAGTACTTC
TRBD1 | TRBJ1-4 | TRBV7-2 | few | CASSLGDRINEKLFF | TGTGCCAGCAGCTTAGGGGACAGGATTAATGAAAAACTGTTTTTT
. | TRBJ2-5 | TRBV20-1 | . | CSARDRGYQETQYF | TGCAGTGCTAGAGATCGCGGGTACCAAGAGACCCAGTACTTC
TRBD2 | TRBJ2-3 | TRBV20-1 | many | CSARDPGTSPDTQYF | TGCAGTGCTAGAGATCCCGGGACTAGCCCAGATACGCAGTATTTT
TRBD2 | TRBJ2-2 | TRBV6-5 | many | CASSYELAVNTGELFF | TGTGCCAGCAGTTACGAACTAGCGGTGAACACCGGGGAGCTGTTTTTT
. | TRBJ2-2 | TRBV30 | few | CAWSRAATGELFF | TGTGCCTGGAGTAGGGCCGCTACCGGGGAGCTGTTTTTT
. | TRBJ2-2 | TRBV7-6 | many | CASSLVQREGGELFF | TGTGCCAGCAGCTTAGTCCAGCGAGAGGGCGGGGAGCTGTTTTTT
. | TRBJ2-3 | TRBV6-1 | . | CASSLILADTQYF | TGTGCCAGCAGTCTTATATTAGCGGATACGCAGTATTTT
. | TRBJ2-7 | TRBV20-1 | few | CSASWVYGKPYEQYF | TGCAGTGCTAGCTGGGTATATGGGAAGCCCTACGAGCAGTACTTC
. | TRBJ1-4 | TRBV9 | many | CASSVRGVDEKLFF | TGTGCCAGCAGCGTACGAGGGGTCGATGAAAAACTGTTTTTT
TRBD1 | TRBJ1-1 | TRBV4-3 | many | CASSRTGDSTEAFF | TGCGCCAGCAGCCGAACAGGGGATAGCACTGAAGCTTTCTTT
. | TRBJ1-2 | TRBV29-1 | few | CSYGTPDGSGYTF | TGCAGCTACGGGACCCCGGATGGAAGTGGCTACACCTTC
TRBD1 | TRBJ2-3 | TRBV15 | few | CATSRRDREADTQYF | TGTGCCACCAGCCGCCGGGACAGGGAGGCAGATACGCAGTATTTT
TRBD1 | TRBJ2-7 | TRBV12-3/TRBV12-4 | many | CASSLTGDEYF | TGTGCCAGCAGTTTGACAGGGGACGAGTACTTC
TRBD2 | TRBJ2-1 | TRBV20-1 | few | CSAREGSGRVDEQFF | TGCAGTGCTAGAGAGGGAAGCGGGAGGGTCGATGAGCAGTTCTTC
. | TRBJ2-2 | TRBV7-2 | many | CASTVRHGELFF | TGTGCCAGTACTGTCCGTCACGGGGAGCTGTTTTTT
TRBD1 | TRBJ2-3 | TRBV29-1 | once | CSVRARRTGGGDTQYF | TGCAGCGTCCGAGCCAGGCGGACAGGGGGGGGAGATACGCAGTATTTT